What follows describes a single T cell receptor (beta chain). From germline, CDR1 is KGHSH and CDR2 LQKENI. The CDR3 is 12 amino acids. V shed 2 bases and J shed 2 bases, with 4 bases lying between them. This specimen comes from a study of control samples from healthy donors and cancer patients. Only in-frame clones appear in the TCRdb table, and some are missing; sequencing was by immunoSEQ multiplex PCR. The sample shows 390,000 or so clones, approximately 92% of them seen only once. The chain couples TRBV18 to TRBJ2-7; unclear D gene. The sample consisted of PBMCs. This TCR was sampled from a man aged 35-49 years with head and neck cancer. The DNA of the CDR3 is TGTGCCAGCTCACCAATCCCCTACGAGCAGTACTTC. This gives the protein CASSPIPYEQYF.